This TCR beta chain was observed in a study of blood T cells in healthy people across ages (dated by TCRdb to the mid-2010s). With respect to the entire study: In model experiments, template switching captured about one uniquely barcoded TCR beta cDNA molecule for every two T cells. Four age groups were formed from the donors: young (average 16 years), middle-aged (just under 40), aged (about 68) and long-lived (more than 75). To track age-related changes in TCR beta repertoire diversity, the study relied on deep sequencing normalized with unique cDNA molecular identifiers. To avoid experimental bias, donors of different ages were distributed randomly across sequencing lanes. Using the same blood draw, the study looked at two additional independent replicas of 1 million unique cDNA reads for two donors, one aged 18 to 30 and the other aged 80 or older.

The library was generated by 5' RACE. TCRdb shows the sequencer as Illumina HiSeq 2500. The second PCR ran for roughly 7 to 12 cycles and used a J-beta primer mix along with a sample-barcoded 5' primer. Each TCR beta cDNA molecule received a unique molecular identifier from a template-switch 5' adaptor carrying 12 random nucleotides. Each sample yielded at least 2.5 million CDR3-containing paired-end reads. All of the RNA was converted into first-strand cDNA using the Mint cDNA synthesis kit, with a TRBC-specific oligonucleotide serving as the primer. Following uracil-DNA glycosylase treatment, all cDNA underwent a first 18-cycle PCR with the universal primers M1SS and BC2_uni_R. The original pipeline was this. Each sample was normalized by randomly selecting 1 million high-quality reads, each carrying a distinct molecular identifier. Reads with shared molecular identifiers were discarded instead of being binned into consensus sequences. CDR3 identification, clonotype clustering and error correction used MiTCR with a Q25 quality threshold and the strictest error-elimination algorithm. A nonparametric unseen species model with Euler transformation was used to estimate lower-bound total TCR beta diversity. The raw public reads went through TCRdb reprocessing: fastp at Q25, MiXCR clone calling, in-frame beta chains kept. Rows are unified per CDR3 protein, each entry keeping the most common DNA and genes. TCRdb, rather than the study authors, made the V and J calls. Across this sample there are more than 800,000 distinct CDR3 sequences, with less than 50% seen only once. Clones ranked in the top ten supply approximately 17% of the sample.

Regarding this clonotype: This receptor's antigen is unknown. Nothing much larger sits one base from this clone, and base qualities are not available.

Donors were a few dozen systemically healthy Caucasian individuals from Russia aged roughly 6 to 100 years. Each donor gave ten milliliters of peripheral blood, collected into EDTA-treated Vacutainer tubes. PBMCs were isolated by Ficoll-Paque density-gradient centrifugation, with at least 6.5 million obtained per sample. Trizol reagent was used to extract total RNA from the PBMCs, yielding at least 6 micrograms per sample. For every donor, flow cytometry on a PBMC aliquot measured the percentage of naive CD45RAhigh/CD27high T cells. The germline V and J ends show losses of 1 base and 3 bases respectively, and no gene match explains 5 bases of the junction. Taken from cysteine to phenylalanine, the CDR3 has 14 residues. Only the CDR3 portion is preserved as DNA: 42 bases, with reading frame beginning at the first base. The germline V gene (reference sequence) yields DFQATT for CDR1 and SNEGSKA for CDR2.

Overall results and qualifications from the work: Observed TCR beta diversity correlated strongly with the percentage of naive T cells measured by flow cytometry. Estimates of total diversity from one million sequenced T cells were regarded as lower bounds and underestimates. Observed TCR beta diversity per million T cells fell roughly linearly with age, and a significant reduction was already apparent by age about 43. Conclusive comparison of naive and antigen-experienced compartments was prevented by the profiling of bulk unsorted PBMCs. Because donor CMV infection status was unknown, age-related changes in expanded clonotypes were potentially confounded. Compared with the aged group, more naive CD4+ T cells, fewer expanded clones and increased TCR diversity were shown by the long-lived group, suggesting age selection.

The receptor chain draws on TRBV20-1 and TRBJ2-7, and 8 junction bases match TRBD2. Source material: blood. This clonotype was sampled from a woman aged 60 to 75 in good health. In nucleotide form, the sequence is TGCAGTGCTAGAGTGGCGGGAGGACACTACGAGCAGTACTTC. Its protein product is CSARVAGGHYEQYF.